The TCR beta chain described here comes from a study of cytomegalovirus exposure and HLA in healthy donors. Looked up from germline, CDR1 is SEHNR and CDR2 is FQNEAQ (reference sequence). CDR3 length equals 14 residues. About this clone: Antigen unknown. One end of the junction is discordant with germline, which a read error may explain.

60 Vbeta and 13 Jbeta primers were used in PCR. The assay was immunoSEQ multiplex PCR, and TCRdb's table has in-frame clones only and misses some. The sample records about 190,000 clones, roughly 80% being singletons. Study outcomes and limitations: The classifier reportedly diagnosed cytomegalovirus status with high specificity and sensitivity. Analyses of presence/absence relied on an assumption of roughly uniform sequencing depth across donors. With later analysis, a missense DCLRE1C variant became linked to TCR beta V- and J-gene trimming.

The chain joins TRBV7-9 to TRBJ2-1, with D possibly TRBD1 on 6 matching bases. The sample was PBMCs. The source of this sequence is a woman between 18 and 30 years old in good health and CMV-seronegative. The chain's CDR3 is CSSSFRQAYNEQFF. CDR3 nucleotide sequence: TGTTCCAGCAGCTTCCGACAGGCCTACAATGAGCAGTTCTTC.